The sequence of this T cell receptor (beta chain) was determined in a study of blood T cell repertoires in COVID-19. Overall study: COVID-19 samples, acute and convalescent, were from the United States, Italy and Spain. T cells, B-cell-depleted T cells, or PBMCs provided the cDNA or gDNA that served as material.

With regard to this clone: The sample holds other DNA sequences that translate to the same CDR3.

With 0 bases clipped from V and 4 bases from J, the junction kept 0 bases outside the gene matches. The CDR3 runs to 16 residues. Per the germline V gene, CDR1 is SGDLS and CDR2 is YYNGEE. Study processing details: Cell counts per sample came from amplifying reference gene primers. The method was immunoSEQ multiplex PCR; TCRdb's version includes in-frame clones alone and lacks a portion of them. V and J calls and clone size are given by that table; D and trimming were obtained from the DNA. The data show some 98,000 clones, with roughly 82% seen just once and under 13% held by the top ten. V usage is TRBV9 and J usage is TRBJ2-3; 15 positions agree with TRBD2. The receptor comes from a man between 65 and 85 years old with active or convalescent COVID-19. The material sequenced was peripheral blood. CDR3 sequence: CASSVGTSGGADTQYF. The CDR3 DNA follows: TGTGCCAGCAGCGTAGGGACTAGCGGGGGGGCAGATACGCAGTATTTT.